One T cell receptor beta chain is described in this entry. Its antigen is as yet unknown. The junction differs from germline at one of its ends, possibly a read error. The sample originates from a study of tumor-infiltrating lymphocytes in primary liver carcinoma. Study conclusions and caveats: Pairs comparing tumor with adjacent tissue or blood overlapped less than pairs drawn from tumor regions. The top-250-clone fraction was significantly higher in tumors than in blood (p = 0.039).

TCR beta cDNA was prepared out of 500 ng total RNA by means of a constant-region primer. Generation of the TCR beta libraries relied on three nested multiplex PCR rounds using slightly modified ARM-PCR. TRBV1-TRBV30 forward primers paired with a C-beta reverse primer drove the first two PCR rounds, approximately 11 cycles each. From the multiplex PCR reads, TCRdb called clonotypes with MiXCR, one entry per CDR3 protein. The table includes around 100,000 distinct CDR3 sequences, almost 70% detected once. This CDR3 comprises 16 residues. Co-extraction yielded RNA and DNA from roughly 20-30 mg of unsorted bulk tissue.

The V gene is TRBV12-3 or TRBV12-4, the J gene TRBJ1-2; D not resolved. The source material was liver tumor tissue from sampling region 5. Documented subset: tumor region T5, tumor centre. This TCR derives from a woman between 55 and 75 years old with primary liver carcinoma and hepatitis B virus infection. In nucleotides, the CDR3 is TGTACCAGCAGTTCTAGAGCAGTCCTCGTTTCTCGTGGCCACACCTTC. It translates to CTSSSRAVLVSRGHTF.